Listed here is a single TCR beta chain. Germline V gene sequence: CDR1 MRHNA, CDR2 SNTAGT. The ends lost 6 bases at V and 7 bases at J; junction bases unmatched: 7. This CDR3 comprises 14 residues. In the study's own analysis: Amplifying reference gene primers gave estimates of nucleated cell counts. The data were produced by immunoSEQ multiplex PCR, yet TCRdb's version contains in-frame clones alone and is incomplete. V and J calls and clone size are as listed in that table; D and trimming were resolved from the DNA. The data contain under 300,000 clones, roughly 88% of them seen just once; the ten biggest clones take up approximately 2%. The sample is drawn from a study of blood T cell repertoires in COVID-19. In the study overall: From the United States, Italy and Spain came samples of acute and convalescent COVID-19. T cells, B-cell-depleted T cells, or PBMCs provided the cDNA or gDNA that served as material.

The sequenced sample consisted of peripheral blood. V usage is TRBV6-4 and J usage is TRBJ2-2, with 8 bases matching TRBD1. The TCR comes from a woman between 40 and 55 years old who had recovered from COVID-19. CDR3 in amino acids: CASRWTGKNGELFF. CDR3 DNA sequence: TGTGCCAGCAGATGGACAGGGAAGAACGGGGAGCTGTTTTTT.